These 3 T cell receptor beta chains were all obtained from the same sample, sequenced in a study of graft-versus-host responses after intestinal transplantation. The table came from immunoSEQ multiplex PCR; TCRdb's copy has only in-frame clones and leaves some out. The sample yields about 45,000 clones, about 91% seen once. Sequencing was performed on PBMCs, taken 524 days after transplant. The receptors come from a human patient who received an intestinal transplant, so some T cells may come from the graft donor.

The rearrangement uses TRBV21-1 and TRBJ2-7; the D segment call TRBD1 is taken from the table without a DNA check. TRBV21-1 is a recognized pseudogene. The CDR3 extends over 15 amino acids. Written as DNA, the CDR3 is TGTGCCAGCAGCCCCCGAGGGACAGGGAGGGACGAGCAGTACTTC. Translated: CASSPRGTGRDEQYF.

The V gene is TRBV13, the J gene TRBJ1-1, with 7 bases fitting TRBD1. From germline, CDR1 is PRHDT and CDR2 FYEKMQ (reference sequence). The V and J ends lost 1 base and 3 bases, in that order; junction bases with no gene match: 5. This CDR3 has 15 residues. DNA for the CDR3: TGTGCCAGCAGCTTAGAGGCGAGGGGGCACACTGAAGCTTTCTTT. Protein: CASSLEARGHTEAFF.

The chain employs TRBV4-1 and TRBJ2-5; 9 bases fit TRBD2. The V gene end was trimmed by 0 bases and the J gene end by 2 bases; junction bases not matched to a gene: 10. CDR3 length: 18 amino acids. CDR1 MGHRA and CDR2 YSYEKL come from the germline V gene. The CDR3: CASSQDGVAGVRQETQYF. The CDR3 DNA reads as TGCGCCAGCAGCCAAGATGGCGTAGCGGGAGTTAGGCAAGAGACCCAGTACTTC.